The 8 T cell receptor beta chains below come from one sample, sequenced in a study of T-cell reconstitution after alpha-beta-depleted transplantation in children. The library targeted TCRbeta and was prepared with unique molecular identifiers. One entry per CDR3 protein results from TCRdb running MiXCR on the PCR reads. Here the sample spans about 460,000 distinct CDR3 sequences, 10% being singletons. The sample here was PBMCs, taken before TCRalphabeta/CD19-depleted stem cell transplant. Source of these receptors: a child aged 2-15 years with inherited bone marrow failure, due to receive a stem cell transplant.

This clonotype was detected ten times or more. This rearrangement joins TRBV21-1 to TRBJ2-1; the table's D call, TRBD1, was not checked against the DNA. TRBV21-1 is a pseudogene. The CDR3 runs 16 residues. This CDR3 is CASSKGSGTGDNEQFF. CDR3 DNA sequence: TGTGCCAGCAGCAAAGGCAGCGGGACAGGAGACAATGAGCAGTTCTTC.

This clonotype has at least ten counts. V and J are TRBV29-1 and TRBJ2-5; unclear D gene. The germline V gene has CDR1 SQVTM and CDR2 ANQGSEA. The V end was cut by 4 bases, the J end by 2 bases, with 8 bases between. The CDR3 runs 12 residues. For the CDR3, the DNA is TGCAGCGTTGTGGGTTTACAAGAGACCCAGTACTTC. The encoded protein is CSVVGLQETQYF.

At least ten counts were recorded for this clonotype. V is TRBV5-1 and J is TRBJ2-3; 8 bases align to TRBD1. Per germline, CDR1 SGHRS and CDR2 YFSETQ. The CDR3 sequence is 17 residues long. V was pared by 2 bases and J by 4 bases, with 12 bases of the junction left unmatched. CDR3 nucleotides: TGCGCCAGCAGCTTCCGACAGGGGATAAGGACCCCAGATACGCAGTATTTT. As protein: CASSFRQGIRTPDTQYF.

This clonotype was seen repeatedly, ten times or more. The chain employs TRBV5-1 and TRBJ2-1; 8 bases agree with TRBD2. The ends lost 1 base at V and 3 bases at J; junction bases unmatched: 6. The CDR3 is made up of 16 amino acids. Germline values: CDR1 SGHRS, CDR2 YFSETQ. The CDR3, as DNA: TGCGCCAGCAGCTTGAGAGCGGGAGAAGGCTACAATGAGCAGTTCTTC. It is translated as CASSLRAGEGYNEQFF.

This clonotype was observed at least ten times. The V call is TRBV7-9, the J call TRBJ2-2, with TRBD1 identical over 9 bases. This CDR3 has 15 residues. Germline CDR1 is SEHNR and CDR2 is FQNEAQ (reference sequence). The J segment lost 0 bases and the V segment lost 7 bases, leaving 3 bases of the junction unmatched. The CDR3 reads CASTRQGANTGELFF. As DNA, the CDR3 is TGTGCCAGCACCCGACAGGGGGCGAACACCGGGGAGCTGTTTTTT.

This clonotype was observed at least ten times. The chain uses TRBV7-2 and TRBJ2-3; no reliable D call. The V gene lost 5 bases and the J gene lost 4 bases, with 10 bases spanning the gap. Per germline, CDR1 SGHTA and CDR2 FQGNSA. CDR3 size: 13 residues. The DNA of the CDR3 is TGTGCCAGCAGCCCCCGTGTCGCAGATACGCAGTATTTT. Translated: CASSPRVADTQYF.

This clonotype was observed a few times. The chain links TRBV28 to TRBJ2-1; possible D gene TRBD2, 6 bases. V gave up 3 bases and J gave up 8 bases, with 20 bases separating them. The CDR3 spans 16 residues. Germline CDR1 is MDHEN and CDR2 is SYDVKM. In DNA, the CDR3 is TGTGCCAGCAGTTTTTCGGGGCGGGACTGGCCTGATGAGCAGTTCTTC. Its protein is CASSFSGRDWPDEQFF.

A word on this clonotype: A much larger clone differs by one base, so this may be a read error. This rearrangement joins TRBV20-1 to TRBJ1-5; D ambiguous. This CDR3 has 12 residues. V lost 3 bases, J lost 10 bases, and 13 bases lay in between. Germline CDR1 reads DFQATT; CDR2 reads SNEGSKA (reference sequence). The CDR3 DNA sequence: TGCAGTGCTAGGATCGGACCTAACCCCCAGCATTTT. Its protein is CSARIGPNPQHF.